The 20 T cell receptor beta chains in this list originate from one sample, sequenced in a study of Graves' ophthalmopathy and Graves' hyperthyroidism. From RNA, the CDR3 regions of TCR beta chains were amplified and sequenced. Investigators did first-round RT-PCR with HTBI primers, then second-round multiplex PCR. TCRdb called the multiplex PCR reads again in MiXCR, with one record for every CDR3 protein. This table holds about 370,000 distinct CDR3 sequences, approximately 18% found once. The sequenced sample consisted of peripheral blood. Every receptor here comes from an adult woman with stable Graves' hyperthyroidism.

Comment on this clonotype: Relative to the germline gene, one junction end is altered; a read error may explain this. The CDR3 reads CASSWDQPQQF. Here the CDR3 DNA reads TGTGCCAGCAGCTGGGATCAGCCCCAGCAGTTT. This chain uses TRBV27 with TRBJ1-5, with D unclear. The CDR3 extends over 11 amino acids. Germline CDR1 is MNHEY and CDR2 is SMNVEV (reference sequence).

The table lists this clonotype with many counts. The V gene is TRBV6-1, the J gene TRBJ2-7, with D perhaps matching TRBD1 (6 bases). The CDR3 is 18 residues long. The V end was cut by 2 bases, the J end by 0 bases, with 20 bases between. CDR1 is MNHNS, CDR2 SASEGT, per germline. The CDR3 nucleotides are TGTGCCAGCAGTGAACATTCCTCGACAGGCCCCAGCTCCTACGAGCAGTACTTC. As protein: CASSEHSSTGPSSYEQYF.

The sample holds many counts of this clonotype. The chain couples TRBV28 to TRBJ2-7; D perhaps matches TRBD1 (5 bases). With 7 bases removed from V and 2 bases from J, the gap between germline ends came to 15 bases. Germline V CDR1 and CDR2: MDHEN, SYDVKM. The CDR3 extends over 14 amino acids. The chain's CDR3 is CASMGLTAPYEQYF. The DNA of the CDR3 is TGTGCCAGCATGGGTTTGACAGCCCCCTACGAGCAGTACTTC.

This clonotype was recorded at least ten times. The chain has TRBV3-1 and TRBJ2-7; 7 bases map to TRBD2. Per the germline V gene, CDR1 is LGHDT and CDR2 is YNNKEL (reference sequence). V lost 8 bases to trimming and J lost 4 bases; unmatched junction nucleotides: 8. This CDR3 has 13 amino acids. The CDR3 sequence: CASQREGQYEQYF. The DNA for the CDR3 is TGTGCCAGCCAGAGGGAGGGCCAGTACGAGCAGTACTTC.

This clonotype was picked up many times. This chain connects TRBV19 to TRBJ1-2, with a possible D match to TRBD1 (6 bases). Looked up from germline, CDR1 is LNHDA and CDR2 is SQIVND (reference sequence). Deletions cut 3 bases from V and 6 bases from J, with 11 bases between. The CDR3 is 13 amino acids. The DNA for the CDR3 is TGTGCCAGTAGTATTATACAGGGAGATGGCTACACCTTC. As protein: CASSIIQGDGYTF.

This chain joins TRBV6-2 or TRBV6-3 and TRBJ2-7, with 10 bases fitting TRBD2. CDR1 is MNHEY, CDR2 SVGEGT, per germline. Trimming took 6 bases from V and 2 from J; bases not matched to a gene: 10. The CDR3 is 16 residues long. CDR3 sequence (DNA): TGTGCCAGCAGCCCATGGACCGGGACTAGCGCCTACGAGCAGTACTTC. It specifies CASSPWTGTSAYEQYF.

There are many counts of this clonotype. This chain's CDR3 is CASSQDFGLVPYEQYF. The CDR3 DNA reads as TGTGCCAGCAGCCAAGATTTCGGACTCGTGCCCTACGAGCAGTACTTC. This chain uses TRBV4-2 with TRBJ2-7; maybe TRBD2 (5 bases). CDR1 is LGHNA and CDR2 is YNFKEQ in the germline V gene. This CDR3 contains 16 residues. V was shortened by 0 bases and J by 2 bases, with 14 bases between the two germline ends.

This clonotype was recorded many times. The chain is built from TRBV6-1 and TRBJ2-5; D remains ambiguous. Germline V gene lookup returns CDR1 MNHNS and CDR2 SASEGT. The CDR3 is 14 amino acids. Trimming shortened V by 2 bases and J by 5 bases, and 12 bases separated the two germline ends. The CDR3 sequence is CASSEPTRLETQYF. CDR3 DNA: TGTGCCAGCAGTGAACCAACGCGACTGGAGACCCAGTACTTC.

This clonotype has a handful of counts. A much larger clone sits a single nucleotide away, making a read error possible. The chain couples TRBV29-1 to TRBJ1-1; 7 bases match TRBD1. This CDR3 has 15 residues. The V segment lost 5 bases and the J segment 0 bases; nucleotides outside the gene matches: 9. From germline, CDR1 is SQVTM and CDR2 ANQGSEA. The CDR3 here is CSVRVTGTLNTEAFF. The CDR3 bases are TGCAGCGTTAGAGTGACAGGGACCTTGAACACTGAAGCTTTCTTT.

This clonotype showed up just a few times. The CDR3 ends on some other residue instead of the conserved phenylalanine or tryptophan, so this is likely a read error. It is unclear where the CDR3 begins or ends on the DNA, so no DNA is shown, and the CDR3 is as TCRdb lists it. This chain uses TRBV6-5 with TRBJ2-2; the table's D call of TRBD1 was not tested on the DNA. From germline, CDR1 is MNHEY and CDR2 SVGAGI. The CDR3 length is 15 residues, termini included. The CDR3 sequence: CASSYSGTGTGELLL.

A few counts support this clonotype. A much more abundant neighbour one base away suggests this may be a read error. The gene calls are TRBV6-5 and TRBJ2-2; the D is unclear. The V gene's germline CDR1 is MNHEY and CDR2 SVGAGI. The CDR3 spans 14 residues. CDR3: CASGYKLNTGELFF. CDR3 nucleotides: TGTGCCAGCGGTTACAAACTGAACACCGGGGAGCTGTTTTTT.

This clonotype was seen at least ten times. This rearrangement joins TRBV19 to TRBJ2-4; possibly TRBD1 or TRBD2 for D (5 bases each). The CDR3 is 14 residues long. Trimming removed 5 bases from V and 12 bases from J, with 20 bases in between. CDR1 LNHDA and CDR2 SQIVND come from the germline V gene (reference sequence). As DNA, the CDR3 is TGTGCCAGTAGTGTCCGGGACCCTTCCTCCCCTCAGTACTTC. Residues: CASSVRDPSSPQYF.

This clonotype was detected only a few times. This chain joins TRBV13 and TRBJ2-7, with TRBD2 matching over 11 bases. V shed 4 bases, J shed 0 bases, and the junction held 17 bases outside the gene matches. CDR3 length: 20 residues. In germline, CDR1 is PRHDT, CDR2 FYEKMQ (reference sequence). The CDR3 loop reads CASSSRVAGGPSLSSYEQYF. As DNA, the CDR3 is TGTGCCAGCAGCTCTAGAGTAGCGGGAGGGCCCTCGCTGAGCTCCTACGAGCAGTACTTC.

This clonotype showed up many times. The CDR3 sequence: CASSMRLAGGRYEQYF. Written as DNA, the CDR3 is TGTGCCAGTAGTATGCGGCTAGCGGGAGGGCGTTACGAGCAGTACTTC. The rearrangement joins TRBV19 to TRBJ2-7; 12 bases map to TRBD2. Losses at the gene ends were 3 bases for V and 4 bases for J; bases not matched to a gene: 7. Looked up from germline, CDR1 is LNHDA and CDR2 is SQIVND (reference sequence). The CDR3 is 16 residues long.

This clonotype was counted ten times or more. The chain combines TRBV28 with TRBJ1-6; D unresolved. Trimming pared 3 bases from V and 10 bases from J, leaving 7 bases between. In germline, CDR1 is MDHEN, CDR2 SYDVKM. The CDR3 extends over 12 amino acids. In DNA, the CDR3 is TGTGCCAGCAGTTTGGGGTACTCACCCCTCCACTTT. Its translation: CASSLGYSPLHF.

This clonotype was detected many times. The rearrangement uses TRBV12-3 or TRBV12-4 and TRBJ2-7; 10 bases map to TRBD2. Trimming removed 7 bases from V and 5 bases from J; junction bases left unmatched: 14. This CDR3 is 16 amino acids long. The CDR3 sequence is CASTSESGRAFHEQYF. The CDR3 region has the DNA TGTGCCAGCACCTCGGAGAGCGGGAGGGCCTTCCACGAGCAGTACTTC.

This clonotype has ten or more counts. V and J are TRBV9 and TRBJ2-5; D might be TRBD1 (7 bases). Trimming pared 5 bases from V and 5 bases from J, leaving 16 bases between. CDR1 SGDLS and CDR2 YYNGEE come from the germline V gene. This CDR3 is 14 amino acids long. In DNA, the CDR3 is TGTGCCAGCAGTGATAAGGGGGCGGGGGAGACCCAGTACTTC. The encoded protein is CASSDKGAGETQYF.

J is TRBJ1-2 and V is TRBV7-8, with 8 bases that match TRBD1. J lost 4 bases, V lost 6 bases, and 7 bases had no gene match. CDR1 and CDR2 (germline): SGHVS, FQNEAQ. CDR3 length equals 14 residues. CDR3 bases: TGTGCCAGCAGTCCAGGGGGCGCAACCTATGGCTACACCTTC. Encoded protein: CASSPGGATYGYTF.

Many counts were recorded for this clonotype. The chain links TRBV28 to TRBJ1-2, with D unclear. The germline CDR1 and CDR2 sequences are MDHEN and SYDVKM. The CDR3 runs to 16 residues. Trimming took off 5 bases at V and 1 base at J, with 17 bases between the two ends. CDR3 residues: CASSPPGSGYNYGYTF. CDR3 nucleotide sequence: TGTGCCAGCAGTCCCCCGGGAAGCGGTTATAACTATGGCTACACCTTC.

In regard to this clonotype: Possible read error: a much larger clone is one base away. The gene calls are TRBV5-5 and TRBJ2-5, with a tentative D call TRBD1 (6 bases). The germline CDR1 and CDR2 sequences are SGHKS and YYEKEE (reference sequence). This CDR3 comprises 15 residues. CDR3 in DNA: TGTGCCAGCAGCTCCGGGACATCGAACCAAGAGACCCAGGACTTC. Translating gives CASSSGTSNQETQDF. Complete variable domain (other parts from reference TRBV5-5 and TRBJ2-5): DAGVTQSPTHLIKTRGQQVTLRCSPISGHKSVSWYQQVLGQGPQFIFQYYEKEERGRGNFPDRFSARQFPNYSSELNVNALLLGDSALYLCASSSGTSNQETQDFGPGTRLLVL.